These 23 T cell receptor beta chains originate from one sample sequenced in a study of T cells in Graves' hyperthyroidism and ophthalmopathy. It was RNA transcripts that yielded the amplified TCR beta CDR3 regions. HTBI primers were employed in a first-round RT-PCR of the TCR CDR3. Each CDR3 protein is one row after TCRdb ran MiXCR on the multiplex PCR reads. The sample yields more than 450,000 distinct CDR3 sequences, around 20% seen once. Material for sequencing was blood. Source of these receptors: a man aged 35 to 55 with Graves' ophthalmopathy.

The rearrangement links TRBV5-4 to TRBJ2-1, with 8 bases that match TRBD2. V dropped 2 bases and J dropped 9; count of bases not matched to a gene: 13. Germline V gene sequence: CDR1 SGHNT, CDR2 YYREEE (reference sequence). The CDR3 sequence is 16 residues long. The CDR3 reads CASSFERGGPPREQFF. In DNA, the CDR3 is TGTGCCAGCAGCTTCGAACGGGGGGGCCCTCCCCGTGAGCAGTTCTTC.

There are a few counts of this clonotype. This chain uses TRBV18 with TRBJ2-7; D unclear. This CDR3 spans 16 amino acids. Germline V CDR1 and CDR2: KGHSH, LQKENI. V was shortened by 4 bases and J by 1 base, with 17 bases between the two germline ends. The CDR3 loop reads CASSRKHTALSYEQYF. The CDR3, as DNA: TGTGCCAGCTCACGAAAACATACAGCCCTTTCCTACGAGCAGTACTTC.

The rearrangement uses TRBV3-1 and TRBJ2-2; 11 bases line up with TRBD1. Germline-derived CDR1 and CDR2 are LGHDT and YNNKEL (reference sequence). This CDR3 has 17 residues. Trimming cost V 4 bases and J 2 bases; bases outside gene matches: 6. The CDR3 coding sequence is TGTGCCAGCAGCCTCTACGGACAGGGGGCAAACACCGGGGAGCTGTTTTTT. Its translation: CASSLYGQGANTGELFF.

Worth noting for this clonotype: The junction does not match germline at one end; this may be a read error. The chain recombines TRBV5-1 with TRBJ2-3, with TRBD1 as a possible D gene (6 bases). This CDR3 is 15 amino acids long. CDR1 and CDR2 from the germline V gene are SGHRS and YFSETQ. The CDR3 is CASSLDSRSTDAQYF. CDR3 DNA: TGCGCCAGCAGCCTGGACAGCCGTAGCACAGATGCGCAGTATTTT. The full variable domain, in which reference TRBV5-1 and TRBJ2-3 provide the parts outside the CDR3, is KAGVTQTPRYLIKTRGQQVTLSCSPISGHRSVSWYQQTPGQGLQFLFEYFSETQRNKGNFPGRFSGRQFSNSRSEMNVSTLELGDSALYLCASSLDSRSTDAQYFGPGTRLTVL.

The chain has TRBV5-1 and TRBJ2-5, with 10 bases aligning to TRBD2. Germline V gene sequence: CDR1 SGHRS, CDR2 YFSETQ. The CDR3 consists of 15 residues. J gave up 7 bases and V 1 base, and 7 bases lay outside the gene matches. The chain's CDR3 is CASSLTLAGAVTQYF. The DNA of the CDR3 is TGCGCCAGCAGCTTGACCCTAGCGGGAGCAGTGACCCAGTACTTC.

The chain recombines TRBV5-1 with TRBJ1-4; unclear D gene. This CDR3 contains 11 residues. The germline V and J ends were trimmed by 6 bases and 7 bases, with 7 bases remaining between them. Per germline, CDR1 SGHRS and CDR2 YFSETQ. The CDR3 DNA reads as TGCGCCAGCACGAAGGGTGAAAAACTGTTTTTT. Amino acids: CASTKGEKLFF.

This clonotype was picked up a small number of times. The chain joins TRBV5-6 to TRBJ2-1; 9 bases are shared with TRBD1. Unmatched junction bases numbered 10, after V lost 4 bases and J lost 5 bases. Germline V gene sequence: CDR1 SGHDT, CDR2 YYEEEE. This CDR3 contains 16 residues. In DNA form, the CDR3 reads TGTGCCAGCAGCGTTTCCGGGACAGGGTGGAACAATGAGCAGTTCTTC. Translated, it gives CASSVSGTGWNNEQFF.

This clonotype showed up many times. This chain uses TRBV5-1 with TRBJ2-7; TRBD2 aligns across 7 bases. This CDR3 is 15 amino acids long. The J segment lost 2 bases and the V segment lost 3 bases, leaving 8 bases of the junction unmatched. The germline CDR1 and CDR2 sequences are SGHRS and YFSETQ. The CDR3 region is CASSSRDYHPYEQYF. The CDR3 nucleotides read TGCGCCAGCAGCTCGAGGGACTACCACCCCTACGAGCAGTACTTC.

This chain uses TRBV10-2 with TRBJ1-3; the D is unclear. The CDR3 is 11 amino acids. Germline V gene data show CDR1 as WSHSY and CDR2 as SAAADI. Trimming took 7 bases from V and 2 from J, leaving 3 bases between them. CDR3 residues: CASTAGNTIYF. DNA for the CDR3: TGCGCCAGCACGGCTGGAAACACCATATATTTT.

The CDR3 region is CASEFLRGPYNEQFF. The CDR3 bases are TGTGCCAGCGAGTTTTTGAGGGGGCCGTACAATGAGCAGTTCTTC. The chain has TRBV6-1 and TRBJ2-1, with 7 bases aligning to TRBD1. Looked up from germline, CDR1 is MNHNS and CDR2 is SASEGT. The junction had 11 bases not matched to a gene; V was cut back by 8 bases and J by 4 bases. The CDR3 sequence is 15 residues long.

This clonotype was seen at least ten times. The rearrangement links TRBV7-2 to TRBJ2-7; the D gene could be TRBD1 or TRBD2 (6 bases each). Germline-derived CDR1 and CDR2 are SGHTA and FQGNSA. The CDR3 runs 18 residues. V was pared by 4 bases and J by 0 bases, with 22 bases between. CDR3 in DNA: TGTGCCAGCAGCTCTCCGGGGGCGAAACCCGGGGCCTCCTACGAGCAGTACTTC. It encodes CASSSPGAKPGASYEQYF.

This clonotype was counted at least ten times. The chain combines TRBV6-1 with TRBJ2-7; 8 nucleotides match TRBD2. CDR1 is MNHNS, CDR2 SASEGT, per germline. There are 14 residues in the CDR3. V trimming: 6 bases; J trimming: 5 bases; junction bases outside the gene matches: 9. The CDR3 loop reads CASSPGTRGDEQYF. As DNA, the CDR3 is TGTGCCAGCAGCCCAGGGACTAGAGGGGACGAGCAGTACTTC.

In its sample, this clonotype was seen once. The chain has TRBV20-1 and TRBJ2-7; 7 positions agree with TRBD2. V was clipped by 3 bases and J by 4 bases; unmatched bases: 12. Germline loops: CDR1 DFQATT, CDR2 SNEGSKA (reference sequence). CDR3 length equals 15 residues. CDR3 sequence (DNA): TGCAGTGCTAGGTGGCTAGCGGAAGAAGGTTACGAGCAGTACTTC. It yields the protein CSARWLAEEGYEQYF.

This sequence joins TRBV19 and TRBJ1-1; no clear D. V lost 2 bases and J lost 11, with 12 bases in between. Germline-derived CDR1 and CDR2 are LNHDA and SQIVND (reference sequence). The CDR3 is 12 amino acids. The CDR3 coding sequence is TGTGCCAGTAGTATAAGCAAAGGCGGGGCTTTCTTT. Its protein product is CASSISKGGAFF.

Ten or more counts support this clonotype. This chain uses TRBV6-2 or TRBV6-3 with TRBJ2-1, with 9 bases fitting TRBD1. J lost 9 bases, V lost 2 bases, and 14 bases had no gene match. Germline CDR1 MNHEY, CDR2 SVGEGT. CDR3 size: 17 residues. CDR3 region: CASSYPGWGTGRTEQFF. In nucleotides, the CDR3 is TGTGCCAGCAGTTACCCCGGGTGGGGGACAGGGAGGACTGAGCAGTTCTTC.

CDR3 bases: TGTGCCAGTAGTATGGATCGGGGTTACAATGAGCAGTTCTTC. Its translation: CASSMDRGYNEQFF. The rearrangement links TRBV19 to TRBJ2-1; perhaps TRBD2 as D (5 bases). The CDR3 is made up of 14 amino acids. Germline V gene sequence: CDR1 LNHDA, CDR2 SQIVND (reference sequence). Trimming pared 3 bases from V and 4 bases from J, leaving 10 bases between.

Only a few counts were recorded for this clonotype. The chain couples TRBV13 to TRBJ2-3; 9 bases line up with TRBD2. The V segment lost 6 bases and the J segment 4 bases; nucleotides outside the gene matches: 5. The CDR3 loop spans 14 amino acids. From germline, CDR1 is PRHDT and CDR2 FYEKMQ (reference sequence). The CDR3: CASSLAGSADTQYF. CDR3 DNA sequence: TGTGCCAGCAGTCTAGCGGGAAGCGCAGATACGCAGTATTTT.

In its sample, this clonotype was seen a few times. This rearrangement joins TRBV29-1 to TRBJ2-1; D gene ambiguous. The CDR3 is 11 amino acids. V shed 4 bases and J shed 4 bases, with 5 bases lying between them. Germline-derived CDR1 and CDR2 are SQVTM and ANQGSEA. The chain's CDR3 is CSVASYNEQFF. The CDR3 DNA is TGCAGCGTTGCCAGTTACAATGAGCAGTTCTTC.

This clonotype showed up many times. For the CDR3, the DNA is TGTGCCAGCAGCCCGACTCCAGCTTACACAGATACGCAGTATTTT. It specifies CASSPTPAYTDTQYF. The chain employs TRBV11-2 and TRBJ2-3, with unresolved D. This CDR3 is built from 15 residues. Trimming pared 5 bases from V and 2 bases from J, leaving 14 bases between. The germline CDR1 and CDR2 sequences are SGHAT and FQNNGV.

This clonotype was seen a handful of times. This chain connects TRBV2 to TRBJ2-7; D may be TRBD1 (6 bases). Germline V gives CDR1 SNHLY, CDR2 FYNNEI. Trimming shortened V by 7 bases and J by 4 bases, and 11 bases separated the two germline ends. The CDR3 covers 12 residues. This CDR3 reads CASIGQLYEQYF. The CDR3, as DNA: TGTGCCAGCATAGGACAGCTTTACGAGCAGTACTTC.

CDR3 DNA: TGTGCCATCAGTGAACAGGGTCATAATTCACCCCTCCACTTT. As protein: CAISEQGHNSPLHF. The chain recombines TRBV10-3 with TRBJ1-6; TRBD1 might be the D (6 bases). CDR3 length: 14 amino acids. Germline CDR1 and CDR2: ENHRY and SYGVKD. The ends were cut back, 3 bases at V and 5 bases at J, with 8 bases in the middle.

This clonotype was found a few times. The chain employs TRBV7-3 and TRBJ2-6; no definite D call. Trimming removed 4 bases at V and 4 bases at J, with 8 bases between. Per germline, CDR1 SGHTA and CDR2 FQGTGA. The CDR3 length is 14 residues. CDR3 nucleotide sequence: TGTGCCAGCAGCTCTAACTTGGGGGCCAACGTCCTGACTTTC. This gives the protein CASSSNLGANVLTF. The complete variable domain, with remaining parts taken from reference TRBV7-3 and TRBJ2-6, reads GAGVSQTPSNKVTEKGKYVELRCDPISGHTALYWYRQSLGQGPEFLIYFQGTGAADDSGLPNDRFFAVRPEGSVSTLKIQRTERGDSAVYLCASSSNLGANVLTFGAGSRLTVL.

Comments on this clonotype: A much larger clone lies a single base off, so this may be a read error. The chain is built from TRBV27 and TRBJ2-3, with 15 bases fitting TRBD2. Per germline, CDR1 MNHEY and CDR2 SMNVEV (reference sequence). This CDR3 has 18 amino acids. Trimming removed 5 bases from V and 2 bases from J; junction bases left unmatched: 8. This CDR3 reads CASSAGLAGGPNTDTQYF. The CDR3 nucleotides read TGTGCCAGCAGTGCAGGACTAGCGGGGGGGCCTAACACAGATACGCAGTATTTT.